One T cell receptor (beta chain) is described in this entry. Its target is unknown. The PCR ran on 60 Vbeta and 13 Jbeta primers. The data were produced by immunoSEQ multiplex PCR, yet TCRdb's version contains in-frame clones alone and is incomplete. The sample has 170,000 or so clones, more than 60% seen once; the top ten hold roughly 1.4%. The CDR3 loop spans 14 amino acids. Trimming took off 4 bases at V and 5 bases at J, with 12 bases between the two ends. CDR1 and CDR2 from the germline V gene are SGHNT and YYREEE (reference sequence). These data are taken from a study of cytomegalovirus exposure and HLA in healthy donors. Whole-study results and caveats: The authors judged a highly shared variant cluster likely a sequencing artifact. Exclusion applied to some V segments, including TRBV6-2 and TRBV6-3, as they were indistinguishable.

The sequenced sample consisted of PBMCs. This sequence was found in a woman aged 25 to 39 in good health and CMV-seropositive. The V call is TRBV5-4, the J call TRBJ1-4; tentative D call: TRBD1 (5 bases). The CDR3 loop reads CASSRDWGNEKLFF. CDR3 nucleotide sequence: TGTGCCAGCAGCAGGGACTGGGGCAATGAAAAACTGTTTTTT.